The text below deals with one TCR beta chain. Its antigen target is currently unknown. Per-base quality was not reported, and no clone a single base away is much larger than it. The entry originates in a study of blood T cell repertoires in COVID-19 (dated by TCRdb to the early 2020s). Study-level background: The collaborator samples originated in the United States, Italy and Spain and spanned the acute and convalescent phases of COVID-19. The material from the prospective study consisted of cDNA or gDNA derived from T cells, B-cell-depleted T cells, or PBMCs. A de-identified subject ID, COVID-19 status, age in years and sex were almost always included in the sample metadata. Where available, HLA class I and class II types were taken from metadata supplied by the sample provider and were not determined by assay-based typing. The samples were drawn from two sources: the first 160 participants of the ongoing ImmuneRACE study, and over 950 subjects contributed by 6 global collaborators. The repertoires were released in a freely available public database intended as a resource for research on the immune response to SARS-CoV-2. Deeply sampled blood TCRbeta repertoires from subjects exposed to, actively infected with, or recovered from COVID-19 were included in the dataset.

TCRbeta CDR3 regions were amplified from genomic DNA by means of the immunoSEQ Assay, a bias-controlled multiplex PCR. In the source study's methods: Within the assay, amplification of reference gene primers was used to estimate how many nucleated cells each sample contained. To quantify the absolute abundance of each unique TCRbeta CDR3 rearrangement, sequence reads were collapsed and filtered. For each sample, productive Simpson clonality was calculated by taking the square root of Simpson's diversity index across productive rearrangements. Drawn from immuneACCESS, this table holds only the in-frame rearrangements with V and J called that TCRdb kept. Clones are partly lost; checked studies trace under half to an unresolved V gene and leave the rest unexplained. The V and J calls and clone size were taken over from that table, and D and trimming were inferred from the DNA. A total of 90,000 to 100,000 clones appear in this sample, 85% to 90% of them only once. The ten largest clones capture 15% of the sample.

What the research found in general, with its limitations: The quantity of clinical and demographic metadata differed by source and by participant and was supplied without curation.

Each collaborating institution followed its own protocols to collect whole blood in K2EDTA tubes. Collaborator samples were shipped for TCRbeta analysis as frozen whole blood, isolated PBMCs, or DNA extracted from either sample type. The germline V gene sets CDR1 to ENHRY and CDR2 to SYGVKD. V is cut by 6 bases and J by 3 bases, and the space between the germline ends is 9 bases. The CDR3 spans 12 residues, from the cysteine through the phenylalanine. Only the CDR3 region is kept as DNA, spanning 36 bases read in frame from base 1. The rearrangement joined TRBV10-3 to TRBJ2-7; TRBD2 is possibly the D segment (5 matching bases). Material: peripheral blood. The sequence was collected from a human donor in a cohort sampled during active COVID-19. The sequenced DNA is TGTGCCATCAGCTCCGGGATCTACGAGCAGTACTTC. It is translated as CAISSGIYEQYF.